Included here is one TCR beta chain sequence, with context. The sample belongs to a study of cytomegalovirus exposure and HLA in healthy donors. The PCR had 60 Vbeta and 13 Jbeta primers. Clones were read by immunoSEQ multiplex PCR, and TCRdb kept only the in-frame ones, dropping some. The repertoire holds some 190,000 clones, with over 75% as singletons. From germline, CDR1 is LNHDA and CDR2 SQIVND (reference sequence). V gave up 1 base and J gave up 0 bases, with 6 bases separating them. CDR3 length: 15 amino acids. The sample was PBMCs. This TCR was sampled from a woman aged 25 to 45 in good health and CMV-seronegative. The chain couples TRBV19 to TRBJ2-2, with D uncertain. The CDR3 reads CASSIGHTNTGELFF. CDR3 bases: TGTGCCAGTAGTATAGGACATACGAACACCGGGGAGCTGTTTTTT.